Listed below are T cell receptor beta chains from one sample, sequenced in a study of T-cell memory formation after mild COVID-19. MiXCR was run by TCRdb on the 5' RACE reads, yielding one entry per CDR3 protein. The sample gives 250,000 to 300,000 distinct CDR3 sequences, around 15% of which show up once; 20% to 25% is in the top ten. The sample comprised PBMCs or a T cell subset sorted from them (not recorded which). All receptors derive from a man between 18 and 29 years old who had mild COVID-19 (a few samples of this study predate the infection). Cell type and time point are not known. CDR3s include the opening cysteine and the closing phenylalanine or tryptophan. A D gene is named only where the DNA matches it firmly. Size values are once, few and many counts, or a class for expanded clones, and some rows have none.

j_gene: TRBJ2-6
v_gene: TRBV7-6
abundance: few
d_gene: TRBD2
len: 16
CDR3aa: CASSLLAGSVTNVLTF
CDR3nt: TGTGCCAGCAGCTTACTAGCGGGGTCCGTTACCAACGTCCTGACTTTC

j_gene: TRBJ2-1
v_gene: TRBV5-1
abundance: .
d_gene: TRBD2
len: 14
CDR3aa: CASSLAGAHNEQFF
CDR3nt: TGCGCCAGCAGCTTAGCGGGGGCCCACAATGAGCAGTTCTTC

j_gene: TRBJ2-3
v_gene: TRBV4-3
abundance: .
d_gene: .
len: 17
CDR3aa: CASSQDDYPGSTDTQYF
CDR3nt: TGCGCCAGCAGCCAAGATGATTACCCCGGCAGCACAGATACGCAGTATTTT

j_gene: TRBJ1-3
v_gene: TRBV28
abundance: .
d_gene: TRBD1
len: 16
CDR3aa: CASSLSGTGSGNTIYF
CDR3nt: TGTGCCAGCAGTTTATCCGGGACAGGGTCTGGAAACACCATATATTTT

j_gene: TRBJ1-2
v_gene: TRBV27
abundance: few
d_gene: TRBD1
len: 13
CDR3aa: CASSFEDRVGYTF
CDR3nt: TGTGCCAGCAGTTTCGAGGACAGGGTTGGCTACACCTTC

j_gene: TRBJ2-3
v_gene: TRBV20-1
abundance: .
d_gene: TRBD2
len: 14
CDR3aa: CSLGLAGNTDTQYF
CDR3nt: TGCAGTCTCGGACTAGCGGGGAATACAGATACGCAGTATTTT

j_gene: TRBJ1-2
v_gene: TRBV20-1
abundance: few
d_gene: .
len: 9
CDR3aa: CSASLGYTF
CDR3nt: TGCAGTGCTAGTTTAGGCTACACCTTC

j_gene: TRBJ2-3
v_gene: TRBV6-5
abundance: many
d_gene: .
len: 14
CDR3aa: CASSLNGAQDTQYF
CDR3nt: TGTGCCAGCAGTTTAAACGGGGCCCAAGATACGCAGTATTTT

j_gene: TRBJ1-2
v_gene: TRBV6-5
abundance: few
d_gene: .
len: 17
CDR3aa: CASSYSIVGGANYGYTF
CDR3nt: TGTGCCAGCAGTTACTCGATCGTTGGGGGGGCTAACTATGGCTACACCTTC

j_gene: TRBJ1-1
v_gene: TRBV20-1
abundance: .
d_gene: .
len: 13
CDR3aa: CSAREYGNTEAFF
CDR3nt: TGCAGTGCTAGAGAATATGGGAACACTGAAGCTTTCTTT

j_gene: TRBJ1-5
v_gene: TRBV28
abundance: few
d_gene: TRBD1
len: 14
CDR3aa: CASRPGTGLGPQHF
CDR3nt: TGTGCCAGCAGACCCGGGACAGGGCTAGGTCCCCAGCATTTT

j_gene: TRBJ2-1
v_gene: TRBV5-6
abundance: .
d_gene: .
len: 18
CDR3aa: CASSLILRDFSSYNEQFF
CDR3nt: TGTGCCAGCAGCTTGATACTCAGGGACTTTAGCTCCTACAATGAGCAGTTCTTC

j_gene: TRBJ2-2
v_gene: TRBV5-5
abundance: .
d_gene: .
len: 14
CDR3aa: CASSFIADTGELFF
CDR3nt: TGTGCCAGCAGCTTTATAGCGGACACCGGGGAGCTGTTTTTT

j_gene: TRBJ1-3
v_gene: TRBV10-3
abundance: .
d_gene: .
len: 14
CDR3aa: CAISAPRSGNTIYF
CDR3nt: TGTGCCATCAGTGCACCTCGCTCTGGAAACACCATATATTTT

j_gene: TRBJ2-5
v_gene: TRBV5-1
abundance: .
d_gene: TRBD2
len: 14
CDR3aa: CASRTGLAGGTQYF
CDR3nt: TGCGCCAGCAGAACCGGACTAGCGGGGGGGACCCAGTACTTC

j_gene: TRBJ2-3
v_gene: TRBV10-3
abundance: .
d_gene: TRBD1
len: 16
CDR3aa: CAISGQGPSNTDTQYF
CDR3nt: TGTGCCATCAGTGGACAGGGGCCATCTAACACAGATACGCAGTATTTT

j_gene: TRBJ1-5
v_gene: TRBV2
abundance: once
d_gene: .
len: 13
CDR3aa: CATTEQANQPQHF
CDR3nt: TGTGCCACCACCGAACAGGCCAATCAGCCCCAGCATTTT

j_gene: TRBJ2-7
v_gene: TRBV29-1
abundance: many
d_gene: .
len: 12
CDR3aa: CSVEATAYEQYF
CDR3nt: TGCAGCGTTGAAGCCACAGCTTACGAGCAGTACTTC

j_gene: TRBJ2-3
v_gene: TRBV7-2
abundance: many
d_gene: .
len: 15
CDR3aa: CASRLDRSATDTQYF
CDR3nt: TGTGCCAGCCGACTGGACCGGTCGGCCACAGATACGCAGTATTTT

j_gene: TRBJ2-3
v_gene: TRBV7-6
abundance: many
d_gene: .
len: 16
CDR3aa: CASSFTGRGYTDTQYF
CDR3nt: TGTGCCAGCAGCTTTACGGGTAGGGGGTACACAGATACGCAGTATTTT

j_gene: TRBJ2-3
v_gene: TRBV12-3/TRBV12-4
abundance: many
d_gene: .
len: 11
CDR3aa: CASRDRDTQYF
CDR3nt: TGTGCCAGCAGAGACCGAGATACGCAGTATTTT

j_gene: TRBJ1-6
v_gene: TRBV7-9
abundance: .
d_gene: .
len: 13
CDR3aa: CASSRAYNSPLHF
CDR3nt: TGTGCCAGCAGCCGGGCCTATAATTCACCCCTCCACTTT

j_gene: TRBJ1-5
v_gene: TRBV24-1
abundance: few
d_gene: .
len: 13
CDR3aa: CATSGQANQPQHF
CDR3nt: TGTGCCACCAGTGGACAGGCGAATCAGCCCCAGCATTTT

j_gene: TRBJ2-5
v_gene: TRBV6-5
abundance: .
d_gene: TRBD2
len: 15
CDR3aa: CASSGLAGVKETQYF
CDR3nt: TGTGCCAGCAGCGGACTAGCGGGGGTTAAGGAGACCCAGTACTTC

j_gene: TRBJ2-5
v_gene: TRBV20-1
abundance: .
d_gene: TRBD2
len: 13
CDR3aa: CSARGVPAGTQYF
CDR3nt: TGCAGTGCTCGGGGGGTTCCCGCTGGGACCCAGTACTTC

j_gene: TRBJ2-5
v_gene: TRBV20-1
abundance: few
d_gene: .
len: 11
CDR3aa: CSARQLETQYF
CDR3nt: TGCAGTGCTAGACAATTAGAGACCCAGTACTTC

j_gene: TRBJ1-6
v_gene: TRBV19
abundance: once
d_gene: TRBD1
len: 19
CDR3aa: CASSLRDRGLTSYNSPLHF
CDR3nt: TGTGCCAGTAGTCTCCGGGACAGGGGGCTAACGTCCTATAATTCACCCCTCCACTTT

j_gene: TRBJ2-5
v_gene: TRBV5-6
abundance: .
d_gene: .
len: 14
CDR3aa: CASRPWDNRETQYF
CDR3nt: TGTGCCAGCAGACCTTGGGACAACCGAGAGACCCAGTACTTC

j_gene: TRBJ2-1
v_gene: TRBV7-2
abundance: .
d_gene: TRBD1
len: 14
CDR3aa: CASSAKGQGFEQFF
CDR3nt: TGTGCCAGCAGCGCAAAGGGACAGGGGTTTGAGCAGTTCTTC

j_gene: TRBJ2-1
v_gene: TRBV4-3
abundance: .
d_gene: .
len: 16
CDR3aa: CASSQDSVGEDNEQFF
CDR3nt: TGCGCCAGCAGCCAAGATTCCGTGGGAGAAGACAATGAGCAGTTCTTC

j_gene: TRBJ2-1
v_gene: TRBV5-1
abundance: many
d_gene: .
len: 12
CDR3aa: CASSLVHNEQFF
CDR3nt: TGCGCCAGCAGCTTGGTTCACAATGAGCAGTTCTTC